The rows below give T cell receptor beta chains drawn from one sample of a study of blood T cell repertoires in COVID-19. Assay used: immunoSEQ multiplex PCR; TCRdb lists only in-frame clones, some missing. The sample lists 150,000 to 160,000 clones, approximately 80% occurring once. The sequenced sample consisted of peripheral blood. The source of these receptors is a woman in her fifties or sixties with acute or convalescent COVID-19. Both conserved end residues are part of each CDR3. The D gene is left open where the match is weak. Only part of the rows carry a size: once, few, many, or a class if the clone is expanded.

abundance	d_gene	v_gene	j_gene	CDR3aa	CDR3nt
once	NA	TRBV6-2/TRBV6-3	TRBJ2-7	CASSTGVYPTYEQYF	TGTGCCAGCAGTACCGGGGTGTACCCAACCTACGAGCAGTACTTC
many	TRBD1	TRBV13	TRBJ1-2	CASSLGGRGRPGGYTF	TGTGCCAGCAGCTTAGGAGGCAGGGGGCGCCCCGGTGGCTACACCTTC
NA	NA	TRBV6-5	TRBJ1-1	CASSPERVTEAFF	TGTGCCAGCAGTCCGGAGAGAGTGACTGAAGCTTTCTTT
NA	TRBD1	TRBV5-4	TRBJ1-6	CASSLDRGNSPLHF	TGTGCCAGCAGCCTGGACAGGGGGAATTCACCCCTCCACTTT
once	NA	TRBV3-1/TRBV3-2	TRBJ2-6	CASSPQTGTLSGANVLTF	TGTGCCAGCAGCCCCCAGACAGGAACCCTCTCTGGGGCCAACGTCCTGACTTTC
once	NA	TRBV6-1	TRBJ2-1	CASSELRDLNEQFF	TGTGCCAGCAGTGAATTGCGGGATTTGAATGAGCAGTTCTTC
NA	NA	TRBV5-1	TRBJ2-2	CASMETLNTGELFF	TGCGCCAGCATGGAGACTTTGAACACCGGGGAGCTGTTTTTT
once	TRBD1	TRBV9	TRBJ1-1	CASRRQGANTEAFF	TGTGCCAGCAGAAGACAGGGGGCGAACACTGAAGCTTTCTTT
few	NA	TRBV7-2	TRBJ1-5	CASSLGLVGPQHF	TGTGCCAGCAGCTTAGGTCTCGTCGGGCCCCAGCATTTT
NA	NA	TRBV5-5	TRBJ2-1	CASIPMIEREQFF	TGTGCCAGCATTCCGATGATAGAGCGGGAGCAGTTCTTC
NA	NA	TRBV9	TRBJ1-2	CASSPFATSGVGGGIYGYTF	TGTGCCAGCAGCCCGTTCGCGACAAGCGGGGTTGGAGGGGGGATCTATGGCTACACCTTC
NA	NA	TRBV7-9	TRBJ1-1	CASSFGGRETEAFF	TGTGCCAGCAGCTTTGGCGGGCGGGAGACTGAAGCTTTCTTT
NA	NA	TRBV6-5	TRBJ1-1	CASRVGQRNTEAFF	TGTGCCAGCAGAGTGGGACAAAGGAACACTGAAGCTTTCTTT
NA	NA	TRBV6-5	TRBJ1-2	CASSYSRGGADGYTF	TGTGCCAGCAGTTACTCTCGCGGGGGCGCGGATGGCTACACCTTC
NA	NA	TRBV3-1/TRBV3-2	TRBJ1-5	CASSQGGGQPQHF	TGTGCCAGCAGCCAAGGAGGGGGTCAGCCCCAGCATTTT
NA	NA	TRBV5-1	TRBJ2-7	CASSLAPQGPIEQYF	TGCGCCAGCAGCTTGGCCCCACAGGGACCTATCGAGCAGTACTTC
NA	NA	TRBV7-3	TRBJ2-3	CASSPTRVDTQYF	TGTGCCAGCAGCCCCACCCGGGTAGATACGCAGTATTTT
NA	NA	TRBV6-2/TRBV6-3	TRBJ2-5	CASSPSGVSTQYF	TGTGCCAGCAGTCCCTCGGGGGTGTCGACCCAGTACTTC
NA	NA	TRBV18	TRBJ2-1	CASSPGGTEQFF	TGTGCCAGCTCACCGGGGGGAACCGAGCAGTTCTTC
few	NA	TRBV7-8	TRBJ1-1	CASSLYGDNTEAFF	TGTGCCAGCAGCTTATACGGGGATAACACTGAAGCTTTCTTT
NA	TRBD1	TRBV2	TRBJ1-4	CATQILFGTGNEKLFF	TGTGCCACTCAGATCTTGTTCGGGACAGGGAATGAAAAACTGTTTTTT
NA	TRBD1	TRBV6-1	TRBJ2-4	CASSESTGVVIQYF	TGTGCCAGCAGTGAATCCACAGGGGTGGTCATTCAGTACTTC
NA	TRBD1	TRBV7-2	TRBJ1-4	CASSSRTGLNEKLFF	TGTGCCAGCAGCTCCAGGACAGGCCTGAATGAAAAACTGTTTTTT
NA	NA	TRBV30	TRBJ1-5	CAWSPRGAPYSNQPQHF	TGTGCCTGGAGTCCCAGGGGCGCGCCATATAGCAATCAGCCCCAGCATTTT
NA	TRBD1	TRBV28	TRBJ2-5	CASSWDSLPGTQYF	TGTGCCAGCAGCTGGGACAGCCTACCTGGGACCCAGTACTTC
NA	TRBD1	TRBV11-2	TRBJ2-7	CASSLTGTGGHEQYF	TGTGCCAGCAGCCTCACCGGGACAGGGGGCCACGAGCAGTACTTC
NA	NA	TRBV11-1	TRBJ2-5	CASRARETQYF	TGTGCCAGCAGGGCCAGAGAGACCCAGTACTTC
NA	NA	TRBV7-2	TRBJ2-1	CASSFTSPYNEQFF	TGTGCCAGCAGCTTTACTTCTCCCTACAATGAGCAGTTCTTC
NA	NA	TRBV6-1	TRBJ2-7	CASRDSAYEQYF	TGTGCCAGCAGAGACAGCGCCTACGAGCAGTACTTC
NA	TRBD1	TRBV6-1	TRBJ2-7	CASSATTPDRGPYEQYF	TGTGCCAGCAGTGCTACTACTCCAGACAGGGGGCCCTACGAGCAGTACTTC
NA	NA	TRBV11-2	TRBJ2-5	CASSFTPETQYF	TGTGCCAGCAGCTTTACACCAGAGACCCAGTACTTC